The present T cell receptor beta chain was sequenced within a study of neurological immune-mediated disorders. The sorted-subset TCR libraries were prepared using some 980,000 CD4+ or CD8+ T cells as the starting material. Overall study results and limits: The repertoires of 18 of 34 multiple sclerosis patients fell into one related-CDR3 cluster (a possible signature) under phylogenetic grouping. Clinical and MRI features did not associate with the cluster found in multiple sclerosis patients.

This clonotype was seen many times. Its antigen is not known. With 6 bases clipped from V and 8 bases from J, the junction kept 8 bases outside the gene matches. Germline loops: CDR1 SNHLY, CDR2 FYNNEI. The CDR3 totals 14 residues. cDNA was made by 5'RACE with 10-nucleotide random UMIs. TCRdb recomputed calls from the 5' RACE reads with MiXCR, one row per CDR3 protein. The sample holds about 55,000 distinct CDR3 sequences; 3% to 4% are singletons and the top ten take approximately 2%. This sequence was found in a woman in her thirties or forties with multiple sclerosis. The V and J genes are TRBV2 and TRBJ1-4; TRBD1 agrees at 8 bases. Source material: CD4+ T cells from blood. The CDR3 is CASSKQGVEEKLFF. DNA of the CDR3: TGTGCCAGCAGCAAACAGGGGGTAGAGGAAAAACTGTTTTTT.